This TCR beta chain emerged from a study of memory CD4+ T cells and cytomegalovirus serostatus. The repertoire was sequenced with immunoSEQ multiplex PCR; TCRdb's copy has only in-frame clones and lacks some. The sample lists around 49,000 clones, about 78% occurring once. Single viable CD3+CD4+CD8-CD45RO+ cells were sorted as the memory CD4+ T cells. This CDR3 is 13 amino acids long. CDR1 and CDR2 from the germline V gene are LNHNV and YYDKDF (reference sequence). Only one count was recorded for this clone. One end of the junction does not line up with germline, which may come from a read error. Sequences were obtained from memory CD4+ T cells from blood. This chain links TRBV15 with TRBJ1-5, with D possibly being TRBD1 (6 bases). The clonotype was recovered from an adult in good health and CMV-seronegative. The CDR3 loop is CAARGGRDQPQHF. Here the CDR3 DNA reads TGTGCCGCCAGGGGAGGGAGGGATCAGCCCCAGCATTTT.